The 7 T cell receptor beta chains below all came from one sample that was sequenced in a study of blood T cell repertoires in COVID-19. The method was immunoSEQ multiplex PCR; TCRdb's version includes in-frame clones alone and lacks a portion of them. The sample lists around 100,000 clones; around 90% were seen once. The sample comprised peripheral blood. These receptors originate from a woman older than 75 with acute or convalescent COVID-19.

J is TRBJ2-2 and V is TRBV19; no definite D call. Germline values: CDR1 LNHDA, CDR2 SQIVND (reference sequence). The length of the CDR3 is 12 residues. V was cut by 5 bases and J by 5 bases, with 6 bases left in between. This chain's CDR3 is CASSSETGELFF. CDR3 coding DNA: TGTGCCAGTAGTTCCGAGACCGGGGAGCTGTTTTTT.

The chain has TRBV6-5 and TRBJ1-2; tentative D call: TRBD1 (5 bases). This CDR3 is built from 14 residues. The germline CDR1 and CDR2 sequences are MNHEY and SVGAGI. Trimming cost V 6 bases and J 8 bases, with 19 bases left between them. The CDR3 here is CASSYNQGRSGYTF. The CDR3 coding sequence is TGTGCCAGCAGCTACAATCAGGGTCGATCCGGCTACACCTTC.

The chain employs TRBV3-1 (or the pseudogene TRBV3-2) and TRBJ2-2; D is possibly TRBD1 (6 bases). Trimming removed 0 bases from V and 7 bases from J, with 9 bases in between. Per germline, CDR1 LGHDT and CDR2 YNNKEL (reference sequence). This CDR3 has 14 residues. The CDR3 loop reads CASSQDRGSGELFF. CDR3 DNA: TGTGCCAGCAGCCAAGACAGGGGCAGCGGGGAGCTGTTTTTT.

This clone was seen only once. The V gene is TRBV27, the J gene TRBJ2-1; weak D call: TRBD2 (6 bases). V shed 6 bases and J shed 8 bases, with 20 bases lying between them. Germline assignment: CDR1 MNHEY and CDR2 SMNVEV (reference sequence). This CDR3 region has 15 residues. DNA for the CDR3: TGTGCCAGCAGCCCTGGCCGACGGGGGTTACATGAGCAGTTCTTC. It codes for CASSPGRRGLHEQFF.

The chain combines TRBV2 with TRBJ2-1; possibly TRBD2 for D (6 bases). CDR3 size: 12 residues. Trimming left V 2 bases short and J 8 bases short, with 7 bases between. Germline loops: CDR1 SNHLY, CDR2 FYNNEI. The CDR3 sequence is CASSETSYEQFF. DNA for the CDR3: TGTGCCAGCAGTGAAACTAGCTATGAGCAGTTCTTC.

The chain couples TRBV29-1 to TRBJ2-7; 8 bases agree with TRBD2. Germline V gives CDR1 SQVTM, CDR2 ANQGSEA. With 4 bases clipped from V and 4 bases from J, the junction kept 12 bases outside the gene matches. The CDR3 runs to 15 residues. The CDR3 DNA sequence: TGCAGCGTTGGGTTCTTGACTAGCGCGCGTTACGAGCAGTACTTC. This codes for CSVGFLTSARYEQYF.

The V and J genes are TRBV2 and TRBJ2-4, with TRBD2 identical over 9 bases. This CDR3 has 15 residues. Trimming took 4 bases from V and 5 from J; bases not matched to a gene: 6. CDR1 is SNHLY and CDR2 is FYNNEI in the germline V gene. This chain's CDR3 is CASSGRGGRENIQYF. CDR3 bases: TGTGCCAGCAGTGGGCGGGGGGGCCGCGAAAACATTCAGTACTTC.